Listed below are T cell receptor beta chains from one sample, sequenced in a study of blood T cell repertoires in COVID-19. Sequencing used immunoSEQ multiplex PCR; TCRdb keeps in-frame clones, though not all of them. The sample consists of about 380,000 clones, about 88% of them appearing once. Sequencing was done on a sample of PBMCs or T cells enriched from blood (not recorded which). The origin of the receptors is a woman aged 18 to 35 who had recovered from COVID-19. The CDR3 runs from the conserved cysteine through the conserved F or W. The D gene is left open where the match is weak. Clone size, where shown, is once, few, many, or a class for clones that have expanded.

D gene | clone size | J gene | V gene | CDR3 DNA | CDR3 protein
NA | NA | TRBJ2-5 | TRBV18 | TGTGCCAGCTCCCCGGGGGTCCAAGAGACCCAGTACTTC | CASSPGVQETQYF
TRBD2 | NA | TRBJ2-1 | TRBV5-1 | TGCGCCAGCAGCTTGGGCGGGGGCTCCTACAATGAGCAGTTCTTC | CASSLGGGSYNEQFF
TRBD2 | NA | TRBJ2-6 | TRBV18 | TGTGCCAGCTCTCCCACGAAGCGGGGTGGGGCCAACGTCCTGACTTTC | CASSPTKRGGANVLTF
NA | NA | TRBJ1-2 | TRBV19 | TGTGCCAGTAGTATGAACAGGAGATATGGCTACACCTTC | CASSMNRRYGYTF
TRBD1 | NA | TRBJ1-1 | TRBV12-5 | TGTGCTAGTGGTTTGGTAAGGGGGACAGAGAACACTGAAGCTTTCTTT | CASGLVRGTENTEAFF
TRBD1 | NA | TRBJ2-7 | TRBV9 | TGTGCCAGCAGCGTAGAGGGACAGGCATACTACGAGCAGTACTTC | CASSVEGQAYYEQYF
TRBD2 | NA | TRBJ2-2 | TRBV27 | TGTGCCAGCAGTGCCCCCGCCGGGACTAGCGCCGGGGAGCTGTTTTTT | CASSAPAGTSAGELFF
NA | few | TRBJ2-2 | TRBV7-2 | TGTGCCAGCAGCCAAGGGACTGGGAACACCGGGGAGCTGTTTTTT | CASSQGTGNTGELFF
NA | NA | TRBJ2-5 | TRBV3-1/TRBV3-2 | TGTGCCAGCAGCCCGCAGGGGCGAGGGGAGACCCAGTACTTC | CASSPQGRGETQYF
TRBD1 | NA | TRBJ1-1 | TRBV9 | TGTGCCAGCAGCGTAGAGATAGGGGACAGTCCCAACACTGAAGCTTTCTTT | CASSVEIGDSPNTEAFF
NA | NA | TRBJ1-2 | TRBV19 | TGTGCCAGTAGTATTCGGCTAGGAATTTATGGCTACACCTTC | CASSIRLGIYGYTF
NA | NA | TRBJ1-6 | TRBV3-1/TRBV3-2 | TGTGCCAGCAGCCGACTGGAAGCGGCCGATTCACCCCTCCACTTT | CASSRLEAADSPLHF
TRBD1 | NA | TRBJ2-1 | TRBV15 | TGTGCCACCAGCAGAGGTTGGGACAGGGGTTTTCCTGAGCAGTTCTTC | CATSRGWDRGFPEQFF
NA | NA | TRBJ2-6 | TRBV5-5 | TGTGCCAGCAGCTTGGCTTACGCAGGTTCCCCCTCTGGGGCCAACGTCCTGACTTTC | CASSLAYAGSPSGANVLTF
NA | NA | TRBJ2-7 | TRBV7-9 | TGTGCCAGCAGCTTAGCAGGGAGATCCTACGAGCAGTACTTC | CASSLAGRSYEQYF
NA | NA | TRBJ2-5 | TRBV25-1 | TGTGCCAGCAGTGGAGAAGAGACCCAGTACTTC | CASSGEETQYF
NA | NA | TRBJ2-2 | TRBV24-1 | TGTGCCACCAGTGATTTCCAGGGTATAACCGGGGAGCTGTTTTTT | CATSDFQGITGELFF
NA | NA | TRBJ1-1 | TRBV18 | TGTGCCAGCTCACCACAGGGGGTTAGAACTGAAGCTTTCTTT | CASSPQGVRTEAFF
TRBD2 | NA | TRBJ2-2 | TRBV5-4 | TGTGCCAGCAGCCGCAAGACTAGCTTTCTCGGGGAGCTGTTTTTT | CASSRKTSFLGELFF
NA | NA | TRBJ2-7 | TRBV7-6 | TGTGCCAGCAGCTTAAGAACAGGGGAGGAGTACGAGCAGTACTTC | CASSLRTGEEYEQYF